Each of the 22 T cell receptor beta chains below was sequenced from the same sample in a study of T cells in Graves' hyperthyroidism and ophthalmopathy. It was RNA transcripts that yielded the amplified TCR beta CDR3 regions. The TCR CDR3 was amplified in a first-round RT-PCR using the HTBI primer set. TCRdb reprocessed the multiplex PCR reads via MiXCR and lists one record per CDR3 protein. There are 650,000 to 850,000 distinct CDR3 sequences in the sample; approximately 18% occur only once, and roughly a sixth lies in the top ten. The material sequenced was blood. The receptors were sampled from a woman aged 45-59 years with Graves' hyperthyroidism that later progressed to Graves' ophthalmopathy.

The chain combines TRBV19 with TRBJ1-1; weak D call: TRBD1 (6 bases). V lost 5 bases to trimming and J lost 4 bases, with 14 bases between them. This CDR3 region has 14 residues. The germline V gene encodes CDR1 LNHDA and CDR2 SQIVND (reference sequence). CDR3 DNA sequence: TGTGCCAGTAGTCCATCTCTAGGGGGCACTGAAGCTTTCTTT. Residues: CASSPSLGGTEAFF.

There are many counts of this clonotype. This chain uses TRBV30 with TRBJ2-1, with D unclear. The CDR3 is 13 amino acids. Germline assignment: CDR1 GTSNPN and CDR2 SVGIG (reference sequence). The ends were cut back, 4 bases at V and 0 bases at J, with 7 bases in the middle. CDR3 sequence (DNA): TGTGCCTGGACGGGTAGCTCCTACAATGAGCAGTTCTTC. Amino acids: CAWTGSSYNEQFF.

V is TRBV15 and J is TRBJ1-4; D remains ambiguous. The V gene's germline CDR1 is LNHNV and CDR2 YYDKDF (reference sequence). The CDR3 sequence is 15 residues long. Trimming shortened V by 1 base and J by 7 bases, and 13 bases separated the two germline ends. The CDR3 loop reads CATSRALGSGEKLFF. The CDR3 DNA is TGTGCCACCAGCAGAGCTTTGGGGTCGGGTGAAAAACTGTTTTTT. Full variable domain (outside the CDR3, taken from reference TRBV15 and TRBJ1-4): DAMVIQNPRYQVTQFGKPVTLSCSQTLNHNVMYWYQQKSSQAPKLLFHYYDKDFNNEADTPDNFQSRRPNTSFCFLDIRSPGLGDTAMYLCATSRALGSGEKLFFGSGTQLSVL.

The sample holds a few counts of this clonotype. This chain joins TRBV6-1 and TRBJ1-2; no clear D. V lost 2 bases and J 8 bases, leaving 12 bases between the germline ends. This CDR3 contains 13 residues. Germline CDR1 is MNHNS and CDR2 is SASEGT. In DNA form, the CDR3 reads TGTGCCAGCAGTGAACTCCGGGTTTGGGGCTACACCTTC. It codes for CASSELRVWGYTF.

The V gene is TRBV12-5, the J gene TRBJ1-5; D is unclear. This CDR3 is built from 14 residues. Per germline, CDR1 LGHNT and CDR2 FRNRAP. V was clipped by 2 bases and J by 3 bases, with 8 bases between them. The CDR3 spells CASGLKTYNQPQHF. The CDR3 DNA reads as TGTGCTAGTGGTTTGAAGACCTACAATCAGCCCCAGCATTTT. Looking up the rest from reference TRBV12-5 and TRBJ1-5 gives the full variable domain: DARVTQTPRHKVTEMGQEVTMRCQPILGHNTVFWYRQTMMQGLELLAYFRNRAPLDDSGMPKDRFSAEMPDATLATLKIQPSEPRDSAVYFCASGLKTYNQPQHFGDGTRLSIL.

This clonotype occurred many times. This chain links TRBV18 with TRBJ2-5; no clear D gene. V lost 3 bases, J lost 3 bases, and 11 bases lay in between. This CDR3 spans 14 amino acids. The V gene's germline CDR1 is KGHSH and CDR2 LQKENI. The CDR3 bases are TGTGCCAGCTCACCTGCCGGTGGGAAAGAGACCCAGTACTTC. Protein: CASSPAGGKETQYF.

The table lists this clonotype with a few counts. J is TRBJ2-1 and V is TRBV20-1, with 11 bases identical to TRBD2. Trimming removed 6 bases from V and 6 bases from J; junction bases left unmatched: 10. This CDR3 comprises 15 residues. Germline values: CDR1 DFQATT, CDR2 SNEGSKA (reference sequence). The chain's CDR3 is CSAAPTSGVGNEQFF. The CDR3 DNA is TGCAGTGCGGCCCCGACTAGCGGGGTTGGCAATGAGCAGTTCTTC.

This clonotype was seen many times. V is TRBV15 and J is TRBJ2-1; weak D call: TRBD2 (5 bases). Trimming pared 1 base from V and 2 bases from J, leaving 6 bases between. CDR3 length: 14 amino acids. CDR1 LNHNV and CDR2 YYDKDF come from the germline V gene (reference sequence). The CDR3 sequence is CATSRGGTYNEQFF. The DNA of the CDR3 is TGTGCCACCAGCAGAGGAGGGACCTACAATGAGCAGTTCTTC.

The genes are TRBV5-5 and TRBJ2-1; 9 bases fit TRBD2. This CDR3 region has 17 residues. Germline V gene sequence: CDR1 SGHKS, CDR2 YYEKEE (reference sequence). The V and J ends lost 4 bases and 0 bases, in that order; junction bases with no gene match: 8. CDR3 sequence reads: CASSGLRTSASYNEQFF. Here the CDR3 DNA reads TGTGCCAGCAGCGGCTTAAGGACTAGCGCCTCCTACAATGAGCAGTTCTTC.

The sample holds a few counts of this clonotype. V usage is TRBV7-3 and J usage is TRBJ2-2, with unresolved D. This CDR3 comprises 14 residues. Germline loops: CDR1 SGHTA, CDR2 FQGTGA. Trimming shortened V by 5 bases and J by 1 base, and 8 bases separated the two germline ends. CDR3: CASSPLLNTGELFF. CDR3 in DNA: TGTGCCAGCAGCCCACTCCTGAACACCGGGGAGCTGTTTTTT.

CDR3 bases: TGCGCCAGCAGCCCGGGCCCGGGGGTTGACAATCAGCCCCAGCATTTT. Amino acids: CASSPGPGVDNQPQHF. The rearrangement uses TRBV5-1 and TRBJ1-5; the D gene is possibly TRBD1 (5 bases). The V end was cut by 4 bases, the J end by 3 bases, with 17 bases between. The CDR3 is 16 residues long. In germline, CDR1 is SGHRS, CDR2 YFSETQ.

This sequence joins TRBV10-3 and TRBJ2-2; maybe TRBD1 (6 bases). Germline lookup yields CDR1 ENHRY and CDR2 SYGVKD. Trimming left V 4 bases short and J 6 bases short, with 9 bases between. The CDR3 length is 13 residues. Here the CDR3 DNA reads TGTGCCATCAGTGCCCGGACAGCCGGGGAGCTGTTTTTT. Amino acids: CAISARTAGELFF.

The chain couples TRBV13 to TRBJ2-6; maybe TRBD1 (5 bases). Germline loops: CDR1 PRHDT, CDR2 FYEKMQ (reference sequence). V gave up 3 bases and J gave up 0 bases, with 9 bases separating them. This CDR3 region has 16 residues. CDR3 in amino acids: CASSLQGFSGANVLTF. The CDR3 bases are TGTGCCAGCAGCTTGCAGGGTTTCTCTGGGGCCAACGTCCTGACTTTC.

This clonotype was seen at least ten times. The gene calls are TRBV6-5 and TRBJ2-5, with 13 bases identical to TRBD2. In germline, CDR1 is MNHEY, CDR2 SVGAGI. Unmatched junction bases numbered 14, after V lost 2 bases and J lost 5 bases. The CDR3 has 19 residues. CDR3 DNA sequence: TGTGCCAGCAGTTACGCGGGGGGGACTAGCGGGGCAAGAAGGGAGACCCAGTACTTC. It encodes CASSYAGGTSGARRETQYF.

This clonotype was detected only a few times. The chain joins TRBV2 to TRBJ1-5; the D gene is possibly TRBD1 (6 bases). Trimming took off 6 bases at V and 1 base at J, with 13 bases between the two ends. This CDR3 region has 15 residues. Germline values: CDR1 SNHLY, CDR2 FYNNEI. The CDR3 sequence: CASRVGALSNQPQHF. CDR3 nucleotide sequence: TGTGCCAGCAGGGTGGGGGCGTTAAGCAATCAGCCCCAGCATTTT.

The genes are TRBV7-6 and TRBJ2-1; tentative D call: TRBD1 (6 bases). In germline, CDR1 is SGHVS, CDR2 FNYEAQ. Trimming shortened V by 5 bases and J by 0 bases, and 17 bases separated the two germline ends. The CDR3 is 17 amino acids. CDR3 DNA: TGTGCCAGCAGCCTCCGCCCCGGACAGAGCTCCTACAATGAGCAGTTCTTC. It codes for CASSLRPGQSSYNEQFF.

This clonotype was seen a few times. The chain couples TRBV29-1 to TRBJ1-2; D perhaps matches TRBD1 (5 bases). The V and J ends lost 2 bases and 6 bases respectively, with 13 bases between them. The CDR3 length is 13 residues. Germline V lookup: CDR1 SQVTM, CDR2 ANQGSEA. The CDR3 nucleotides are TGCAGCGTTGAAATTGGGGCCTGGAATGGCTACACCTTC. Amino acids: CSVEIGAWNGYTF.

This clonotype was found many times. The chain couples TRBV7-3 to TRBJ2-1; 7 positions match TRBD2. The CDR3 totals 16 residues. CDR1 SGHTA and CDR2 FQGTGA come from the germline V gene. The ends lost 4 bases at V and 6 bases at J; junction bases unmatched: 12. CDR3 coding DNA: TGTGCCAGCAGCTCCGAAGCGGGGTGGGGGGGCAATGAGCAGTTCTTC. This codes for CASSSEAGWGGNEQFF.

This clonotype was counted a few times. This chain uses TRBV3-1 with TRBJ1-2, with no clear D. Germline CDR1 is LGHDT and CDR2 is YNNKEL (reference sequence). Trimming took off 0 bases at V and 9 bases at J, with 5 bases between the two ends. The length of the CDR3 is 11 residues. In nucleotides, the CDR3 is TGTGCCAGCAGCCAAGAACTCCGCTACACCTTC. Its protein product is CASSQELRYTF.

The V gene is TRBV6-1, the J gene TRBJ2-7, with D possibly TRBD1 on 6 matching bases. CDR3 length equals 13 residues. V gave up 5 bases and J gave up 4 bases, with 12 bases separating them. CDR1 is MNHNS and CDR2 is SASEGT in the germline V gene. Here the CDR3 reads CASSTIQGYEQYF. CDR3 DNA sequence: TGTGCCAGCAGTACTATACAGGGATACGAGCAGTACTTC.

The V gene is TRBV11-2, the J gene TRBJ2-6; no reliable D call. V lost 4 bases to trimming and J lost 4 bases, with 5 bases between them. CDR3 length equals 13 residues. Germline V lookup: CDR1 SGHAT, CDR2 FQNNGV. The CDR3 bases are TGTGCCAGCAGCTCACCCGGGGCCAACGTCCTGACTTTC. The encoded protein is CASSSPGANVLTF.

This clonotype was counted at least ten times. The V and J genes are TRBV6-5 and TRBJ2-7; TRBD1 matches at 7 bases. The junction had 8 bases not matched to a gene; V was cut back by 0 bases and J by 0 bases. The CDR3 runs to 17 residues. Germline CDR1 is MNHEY and CDR2 is SVGAGI. CDR3 in DNA: TGTGCCAGCAGTTACTCGAGAGGACAGGCCGGCTCCTACGAGCAGTACTTC. Amino acid sequence: CASSYSRGQAGSYEQYF.